The 22 T cell receptor beta chains presented below share a single source sample, sequenced in a study of T cells in Graves' hyperthyroidism and ophthalmopathy. RNA transcripts yielded amplified TCR beta CDR3 regions. The TCR CDR3 was amplified in a first-round RT-PCR using the HTBI primer set. TCRdb re-called the multiplex PCR reads with MiXCR, one entry per CDR3 protein. The sample holds some 270,000 distinct CDR3 sequences, around 15% seen once. What was sequenced was blood. Receptor source: a middle-aged woman with Graves' hyperthyroidism.

The chain joins TRBV29-1 to TRBJ2-1; a possible D gene is TRBD2 (5 bases). This CDR3 has 13 amino acids. The V and J ends lost 4 bases and 8 bases respectively, with 15 bases between them. Per germline, CDR1 SQVTM and CDR2 ANQGSEA. The CDR3 nucleotides are TGCAGCGTTGTCTCCATTAATAGCGATGAGCAGTTCTTC. The encoded protein is CSVVSINSDEQFF.

In its sample, this clonotype was seen many times. As DNA, the CDR3 is TGTGCCAGCAGTGCTAGGGAGGTGCGTCAGCCCCAGCATTTT. Its translation: CASSAREVRQPQHF. V is TRBV2 and J is TRBJ1-5; no definite D call. Between the trimmed V and J ends, which lost 4 bases and 6 bases, there was a span of 13 bases. The V gene's germline CDR1 is SNHLY and CDR2 FYNNEI. The CDR3 runs to 14 residues. Supplemented by reference TRBV2 and TRBJ1-5, the full variable domain reads EPEVTQTPSHQVTQMGQEVILRCVPISNHLYFYWYRQILGQKVEFLVSFYNNEISEKSEIFDDQFSVERPDGSNFTLKIRSTKLEDSAMYFCASSAREVRQPQHFGDGTRLSIL.

This clonotype has at least ten counts. This chain joins TRBV10-3 and TRBJ1-1; D perhaps matches TRBD1 (5 bases). Trimming took off 6 bases at V and 6 bases at J, with 14 bases between the two ends. This CDR3 contains 13 residues. Germline assignment: CDR1 ENHRY and CDR2 SYGVKD. CDR3 DNA: TGTGCCATCAGGGGAGGGGAAATGGCTGAAGCTTTCTTT. It codes for CAIRGGEMAEAFF.

This clonotype was seen repeatedly, ten times or more. V is TRBV29-1 and J is TRBJ1-2, with 8 bases matching TRBD1. V lost 6 bases, J lost 2 bases, and 14 bases stayed unmatched. The CDR3 sequence is 16 residues long. Germline V lookup: CDR1 SQVTM, CDR2 ANQGSEA. The CDR3 DNA follows: TGCAGCGTCTCCCTTCCACCGCAGGGGGCGAACTATGGCTACACCTTC. It is translated as CSVSLPPQGANYGYTF.

This clonotype showed up many times. This chain joins TRBV28 and TRBJ2-5; possible D gene TRBD1, 5 bases. Trimming took 3 bases from V and 2 from J, leaving 7 bases between them. Germline V gene sequence: CDR1 MDHEN, CDR2 SYDVKM. This CDR3 comprises 13 residues. CDR3 sequence reads: CASSFSGQETQYF. The CDR3 DNA reads TGTGCCAGCAGTTTCTCAGGGCAAGAGACCCAGTACTTC.

This chain joins TRBV4-1 and TRBJ2-7; 10 bases are shared with TRBD2. Germline-derived CDR1 and CDR2 are MGHRA and YSYEKL. The CDR3 consists of 15 residues. Unmatched junction bases numbered 7, after V lost 6 bases and J lost 2 bases. The CDR3 protein is CASSLTSGETYEQYF. In DNA form, the CDR3 reads TGCGCCAGCAGTCTTACTAGCGGGGAGACCTACGAGCAGTACTTC.

In its sample, this clonotype was seen many times. The DNA of the CDR3 is TGTGCCAGCAGAATCGGAAATCAGCCCCAGCATTTT. Translating it yields CASRIGNQPQHF. The chain couples TRBV6-1 to TRBJ1-5; no reliable D call. Per germline, CDR1 MNHNS and CDR2 SASEGT. CDR3 length equals 12 residues. V was pared by 6 bases and J by 4 bases, with 7 bases between.

This clonotype was observed a handful of times. The rearrangement joins TRBV25-1 to TRBJ1-6, with D tentatively TRBD1 (6 bases). V was trimmed by 6 bases and J by 8 bases, leaving 11 bases between them. The CDR3 is 13 amino acids. The germline CDR1 and CDR2 sequences are MGHDK and SYGVNS. The CDR3 is CASRWGADSPLHF. The CDR3, as DNA: TGTGCCAGCAGGTGGGGGGCTGATTCACCCCTCCACTTT.

J is TRBJ2-5 and V is TRBV27; 13 bases match TRBD2. In germline, CDR1 is MNHEY, CDR2 SMNVEV (reference sequence). CDR3 length: 16 amino acids. V shed 2 bases and J 4 bases; nucleotides not matched to a gene: 4. The CDR3 DNA reads as TGTGCCAGCAGTTTAACTAGCGGGAGGGCCTCAGAGACCCAGTACTTC. Protein: CASSLTSGRASETQYF.

The chain has TRBV4-1 and TRBJ2-7; D gene ambiguous. Germline loops: CDR1 MGHRA, CDR2 YSYEKL. The CDR3 extends over 16 amino acids. Trimming stripped 0 bases from V and 2 bases from J, with 14 bases between. CDR3 residues: CASSQDDRATTYEQYF. The DNA of the CDR3 is TGCGCCAGCAGCCAAGATGATCGGGCCACCACCTACGAGCAGTACTTC.

As DNA, the CDR3 is TGTGCCAGCAGGACAGGGGTGGGTAGCAATCAGCCCCAGCATTTT. Amino acid sequence: CASRTGVGSNQPQHF. This chain connects TRBV2 to TRBJ1-5; 8 nucleotides align to TRBD1. Germline-derived CDR1 and CDR2 are SNHLY and FYNNEI. V was pared by 6 bases and J by 0 bases, with 4 bases of the junction left unmatched. The CDR3 consists of 15 residues.

This clonotype was seen many times. The chain links TRBV7-2 to TRBJ2-1; 9 bases fit TRBD1. J gave up 7 bases and V 5 bases, and 9 bases lay outside the gene matches. Germline assignment: CDR1 SGHTA and CDR2 FQGNSA. The CDR3 is 15 amino acids. The CDR3 is CASSAGTGSRNEQFF. In DNA form, the CDR3 reads TGTGCCAGCAGCGCCGGGACAGGGTCTCGGAATGAGCAGTTCTTC.

This clonotype was seen ten or more times. This rearrangement joins TRBV6-6 to TRBJ1-1; D gene unclear. Trimming cost V 2 bases and J 3 bases, with 13 bases left between them. The germline V gene has CDR1 MNHNY and CDR2 SVGAGI (reference sequence). There are 15 residues in the CDR3. The CDR3 loop is CASSYGPEGDTEAFF. The CDR3 bases are TGTGCCAGCAGTTACGGCCCAGAAGGAGACACTGAAGCTTTCTTT.

This sequence joins TRBV15 and TRBJ1-2; D call uncertain. Germline V lookup: CDR1 LNHNV, CDR2 YYDKDF (reference sequence). The CDR3 covers 17 residues. Trimming left V 3 bases short and J 3 bases short, with 20 bases between. DNA for the CDR3: TGTGCCACCAGCAGGAACCCCGGACTCGAGCCTTACTATGGCTACACCTTC. Protein sequence: CATSRNPGLEPYYGYTF.

This clonotype was counted many times. This chain links TRBV6-4 with TRBJ2-7, with D possibly TRBD1 on 6 matching bases. This CDR3 is built from 16 residues. Trimming stripped 2 bases from V and 0 bases from J, with 14 bases between. In germline, CDR1 is MRHNA, CDR2 SNTAGT. CDR3 amino acids: CASSDLFKGDSYEQYF. The CDR3 nucleotides are TGTGCCAGCAGTGACCTGTTTAAGGGGGACTCCTACGAGCAGTACTTC.

This clonotype has at least ten counts. The chain combines TRBV29-1 with TRBJ2-5, with 14 bases identical to TRBD2. The germline CDR1 and CDR2 sequences are SQVTM and ANQGSEA. This CDR3 is 16 amino acids long. With V trimmed by 7 bases and J by 5 bases, 12 bases remained unmatched. In DNA form, the CDR3 reads TGCAGCGCTGATGGGACTAGCGGGAGTAGGTCGGAGACCCAGTACTTC. Amino acid sequence: CSADGTSGSRSETQYF.

As regards this clonotype: A much larger clone lies one base from this, so it may be a read error. The CDR3 DNA sequence: TGTGCCAGCCGAACGCTAAGCGGGAGAGTCAGTGAGCAGTTCTTC. Encoded protein: CASRTLSGRVSEQFF. This chain uses TRBV5-5 with TRBJ2-1; 8 bases match TRBD2. Germline CDR1 reads SGHKS; CDR2 reads YYEKEE (reference sequence). The CDR3 has 15 residues. V shed 7 bases and J 9 bases; nucleotides not matched to a gene: 15.

This rearrangement joins TRBV15 to TRBJ2-3; D uncertain. V gave up 0 bases and J gave up 2 bases, with 12 bases separating them. The CDR3 consists of 16 residues. CDR1 LNHNV and CDR2 YYDKDF come from the germline V gene (reference sequence). The DNA of the CDR3 is TGTGCCACCAGCAGAGAAATTGCCGAATTCACAGATACGCAGTATTTT. This sequence encodes CATSREIAEFTDTQYF.

This clonotype was found many times. The chain combines TRBV12-3 or TRBV12-4 with TRBJ2-7; D is perhaps TRBD1 (6 bases). The germline V and J ends were trimmed by 5 bases and 7 bases, with 12 bases remaining between them. This CDR3 is 12 amino acids long. CDR3 coding DNA: TGTGCCAGCAGTCTAGGGGGAAGTGAGCAGTACTTC. It specifies CASSLGGSEQYF.

Ten or more counts support this clonotype. This sequence joins TRBV5-4 and TRBJ1-1, with a weak D call TRBD1 (6 bases). The CDR3 extends over 14 amino acids. Trimming took 4 bases from V and 1 from J, leaving 11 bases between them. Germline CDR1 reads SGHNT; CDR2 reads YYREEE (reference sequence). The CDR3 reads CASSQDSKNTEAFF. CDR3 DNA: TGTGCCAGCAGCCAGGACAGTAAGAACACTGAAGCTTTCTTT.

V gene TRBV12-3 or TRBV12-4 combines with J gene TRBJ1-2, with 12 bases lining up with TRBD1. The CDR3 totals 15 residues. V shed 4 bases, J shed 5 bases, and the junction held 5 bases outside the gene matches. The CDR3 loop is CASSSGTGGRYGYTF. The CDR3 DNA sequence: TGTGCCAGCAGTTCCGGGACAGGGGGCCGATATGGCTACACCTTC.

Ten or more counts support this clonotype. V usage is TRBV12-3 or TRBV12-4 and J usage is TRBJ2-3; perhaps TRBD1 as D (5 bases). This CDR3 comprises 16 residues. Trimming took off 6 bases at V and 5 bases at J, with 21 bases between the two ends. In DNA form, the CDR3 reads TGTGCCAGCAGCCCCCCTGGGCAGGGTTGGGGAGATACGCAGTATTTT. This translates into CASSPPGQGWGDTQYF.